These 6 T cell receptor beta chains share one sample of origin, sequenced in a study of control samples from healthy donors and cancer patients. Repertoires were generated with immunoSEQ multiplex PCR, while TCRdb's copy carries only in-frame clones and drops some. The profile shows about 89,000 clones, about 85% of them singletons. Sequenced: blood. The receptors stem from a woman between 35 and 50 years old in good health.

This clone has a handful of counts. CDR3 residues: CASSLGPEETQYF. CDR3 DNA: TGCGCCAGCAGCTTGGGTCCGGAAGAGACCCAGTACTTC. The chain is built from TRBV5-1 and TRBJ2-5; no definite D call. The germline V gene encodes CDR1 SGHRS and CDR2 YFSETQ. The CDR3 has 13 residues. The V gene lost 0 bases and the J gene lost 3 bases, with 6 bases spanning the gap.

V gene TRBV10-2 combines with J gene TRBJ2-1, with 7 nucleotides matching TRBD2. Trimming cost V 0 bases and J 6 bases; bases outside gene matches: 8. This CDR3 is built from 16 residues. In germline, CDR1 is WSHSY, CDR2 SAAADI. DNA of the CDR3: TGCGCCAGCAGTGAGTCGACGCGGGGGTCTCTCAATGAGCAGTTCTTC. It specifies CASSESTRGSLNEQFF.

The chain links TRBV6-2 or TRBV6-3 to TRBJ2-7, with D possibly matching TRBD2 (5 bases). Germline CDR1 MNHEY, CDR2 SVGEGT. The CDR3 sequence is 15 residues long. V was pared by 6 bases and J by 1 base, with 16 bases between. The CDR3, as DNA: TGTGCCAGCAGCCTACCCGTGACTATATCCTACGAGCAGTACTTC. It is translated as CASSLPVTISYEQYF.

This clone has a single count. The chain links TRBV12-3 or TRBV12-4 to TRBJ2-1; D not resolved. The CDR3 has 12 amino acids. The V and J ends lost 5 bases and 4 bases respectively, with 6 bases between them. CDR3 in amino acids: CASSAVYNEQFF. The CDR3 bases are TGTGCCAGCAGTGCGGTTTACAATGAGCAGTTCTTC.

The chain combines TRBV7-2 with TRBJ2-7; TRBD2 matches 9 bases. Germline lookup yields CDR1 SGHTA and CDR2 FQGNSA. V shed 2 bases and J 3 bases; nucleotides not matched to a gene: 2. The CDR3 is 14 residues long. CDR3 DNA: TGTGCCAGCAGCTTACTAGCGGGGCACTACGAGCAGTACTTC. Its protein is CASSLLAGHYEQYF.

The rearrangement links TRBV23-1 to TRBJ2-7; D is undetermined. TRBV23-1 is an ORF for which the function is uncertain. The germline V and J ends were trimmed by 5 bases and 0 bases, with 11 bases remaining between them. The CDR3 has 14 residues. The CDR3 is CASSDTFSSYEQYF. The CDR3 DNA reads as TGCGCCAGCAGTGACACGTTCAGCTCCTACGAGCAGTACTTC.